Presented here are 32 T cell receptor beta chains from one specimen sequenced in a study of blood T cell repertoires in COVID-19 (dated by TCRdb to between 2020 and 2021). Library construction relied on the immunoSEQ multiplex PCR assay. TCRdb took over this immuneACCESS table, retaining in-frame rearrangements with V and J assigned. Such tables are incomplete; in checked studies, under half of the missing clones stem from an unresolved V gene, and the remainder is unexplained. Here the sample has 150,000 to 200,000 clones; roughly nine tenths occur a single time. Of the sample, 18% falls within the top ten clones. Sequenced: peripheral blood. Receptor source: a man aged 55 to 70 with active or convalescent COVID-19.

CDR3 in DNA: TGTGCCAGCAGCACGGGACTAGCGGGAATGGAGACCCAGTACTTC. Residues: CASSTGLAGMETQYF. The chain uses TRBV7-9 and TRBJ2-5, with 13 bases that match TRBD2. The V gene's germline CDR1 is SEHNR and CDR2 FQNEAQ (reference sequence). The CDR3 extends over 15 amino acids. The junction had 5 bases not matched to a gene; V was cut back by 5 bases and J by 5 bases.

This clone has only one observation. V gene TRBV6-5 combines with J gene TRBJ1-1, with D maybe TRBD1 (6 bases). The CDR3 length is 14 residues. V lost 0 bases to trimming and J lost 7 bases, with 12 bases between them. CDR1 and CDR2 (germline): MNHEY, SVGAGI. This CDR3 reads CASSYSRGGVEAFF. In DNA form, the CDR3 reads TGTGCCAGCAGTTACTCGAGGGGGGGAGTTGAAGCTTTCTTT.

The chain is built from TRBV28 and TRBJ1-2; tentatively, D is TRBD1 (6 bases). The CDR3 totals 14 residues. The V gene lost 5 bases and the J gene lost 8 bases, with 18 bases spanning the gap. Germline V CDR1 and CDR2: MDHEN, SYDVKM. The CDR3 sequence is CASSPRGGAGGYTF. The CDR3 nucleotides are TGTGCCAGCAGTCCTAGGGGGGGCGCTGGAGGCTACACCTTC.

The J gene is TRBJ2-2, the V gene TRBV12-5; 7 bases line up with TRBD1. The CDR3 is made up of 16 amino acids. The V gene's germline CDR1 is LGHNT and CDR2 FRNRAP. J lost 0 bases, V lost 6 bases, and 7 bases had no gene match. The CDR3 nucleotides are TGTGCTAGTGGCCCCTCAGGGGGAACGAACACCGGGGAGCTGTTTTTT. Amino acid sequence: CASGPSGGTNTGELFF.

This clone was observed a few times. V usage is TRBV7-6 and J usage is TRBJ2-2; 7 nucleotides agree with TRBD2. The CDR3 spans 16 residues. The V segment lost 5 bases and the J segment 5 bases; nucleotides outside the gene matches: 11. Germline values: CDR1 SGHVS, CDR2 FNYEAQ. The CDR3 region has the DNA TGTGCCAGCAGCCTTTTCGGGGAGGGCACAACCGGGGAGCTGTTTTTT. Translated, it gives CASSLFGEGTTGELFF.

The rearrangement links TRBV25-1 to TRBJ1-2; D uncertain. From germline, CDR1 is MGHDK and CDR2 SYGVNS. The CDR3 contains 14 residues. Trimming left V 4 bases short and J 5 bases short, with 14 bases between. DNA for the CDR3: TGTGCCAGCAGTGCTGAGTATGCATCATATGGCTACACCTTC. Amino acids: CASSAEYASYGYTF.

CDR3 region: CASSFPPDRTNTGELFF. The DNA of the CDR3 is TGCGCCAGCAGCTTCCCCCCCGACAGGACGAACACCGGGGAGCTGTTTTTT. This sequence joins TRBV5-1 and TRBJ2-2; possibly TRBD1 for D (6 bases). Germline values: CDR1 SGHRS, CDR2 YFSETQ. V was shortened by 2 bases and J by 0 bases, with 14 bases between the two germline ends. The CDR3 covers 17 residues.

The V call is TRBV28, the J call TRBJ1-4; D possibly corresponds to TRBD1 (6 bases). There are 14 residues in the CDR3. Germline loops: CDR1 MDHEN, CDR2 SYDVKM. V lost 6 bases to trimming and J lost 3 bases, with 11 bases between them. The CDR3 loop reads CASSPTGPNEKLFF. In DNA form, the CDR3 reads TGTGCCAGCAGCCCGACAGGCCCTAATGAAAAACTGTTTTTT.

The J gene is TRBJ2-1, the V gene TRBV7-9; possible D gene TRBD2, 5 bases. V lost 4 bases, J lost 1 base, and 11 bases lay in between. Germline V gives CDR1 SEHNR, CDR2 FQNEAQ (reference sequence). This CDR3 spans 15 amino acids. CDR3 in DNA: TGTGCCAGCAGCTCCGGACGGAGGTCCTACAATGAGCAGTTCTTC. Amino acids: CASSSGRRSYNEQFF.

The chain joins TRBV19 to TRBJ2-6; D is unclear. The CDR3 runs 14 residues. V was pared by 3 bases and J by 2 bases, with 5 bases between. Germline CDR1 is LNHDA and CDR2 is SQIVND (reference sequence). The CDR3 loop reads CASSIQAGANVLTF. In DNA form, the CDR3 reads TGTGCCAGTAGTATCCAGGCTGGGGCCAACGTCCTGACTTTC.

This chain uses TRBV27 with TRBJ2-2, with 9 bases lining up with TRBD2. This CDR3 comprises 18 residues. Germline V gene sequence: CDR1 MNHEY, CDR2 SMNVEV (reference sequence). With V trimmed by 6 bases and J by 1 base, 12 bases remained unmatched. CDR3 nucleotide sequence: TGTGCCAGCAGGCTGGGCGGGGGGGCCGGTGGGAACACCGGGGAGCTGTTTTTT. It encodes CASRLGGGAGGNTGELFF.

The chain combines TRBV5-8 with TRBJ2-5, with TRBD1 matching over 9 bases. V trimming: 4 bases; J trimming: 5 bases; junction bases outside the gene matches: 12. Germline V gene lookup returns CDR1 SGHTS and CDR2 YDEGEE. This CDR3 is 16 amino acids long. The CDR3 is CASSPGQGFRGETQYF. CDR3 coding DNA: TGTGCCAGCAGCCCGGGACAGGGCTTTCGTGGGGAGACCCAGTACTTC. The whole variable domain, remainder taken from reference TRBV5-8 and TRBJ2-5, is EAGVTQSPTHLIKTRGQQATLRCSPISGHTSVYWYQQALGLGLQFLLWYDEGEERNRGNFPPRFSGRQFPNYSSELNVNALELEDSALYLCASSPGQGFRGETQYFGPGTRLLVL.

This clone was seen only once. V usage is TRBV13 and J usage is TRBJ2-4; 14 bases agree with TRBD2. The CDR3 extends over 17 amino acids. The germline gives CDR1 PRHDT, CDR2 FYEKMQ (reference sequence). V shed 4 bases, J shed 2 bases, and the junction held 4 bases outside the gene matches. The CDR3 spells CASSSTSGGATKNIQYF. The CDR3 DNA reads TGTGCCAGCAGCTCGACTAGCGGGGGGGCAACCAAAAACATTCAGTACTTC.

This rearrangement joins TRBV27 to TRBJ1-1; D not resolved. This CDR3 spans 14 amino acids. Germline V gene lookup returns CDR1 MNHEY and CDR2 SMNVEV (reference sequence). V shed 5 bases and J shed 5 bases, with 15 bases lying between them. This CDR3 is CASSKETLATEAFF. The DNA for the CDR3 is TGTGCCAGCAGTAAAGAGACACTCGCTACTGAAGCTTTCTTT.

The chain carries TRBV7-9 and TRBJ1-2; D call uncertain. Trimming shortened V by 0 bases and J by 1 base, and 9 bases separated the two germline ends. Looked up from germline, CDR1 is SEHNR and CDR2 is FQNEAQ (reference sequence). This CDR3 contains 15 residues. The CDR3 loop is CASSLALGSNYGYTF. The DNA for the CDR3 is TGTGCCAGCAGCTTAGCGTTGGGGAGTAACTATGGCTACACCTTC.

This clone was found a few times. The chain links TRBV12-5 to TRBJ1-6; D might be TRBD1 (5 bases). The CDR3 contains 13 residues. The germline CDR1 and CDR2 sequences are LGHNT and FRNRAP. V was cut by 6 bases and J by 12 bases, with 15 bases left in between. The DNA for the CDR3 is TGTGCTAGTGGCAGCGGGAGGGGCCGACCCCTCCACTTT. Its translation is CASGSGRGRPLHF. Based on the CDR3 plus reference TRBV12-5 and TRBJ1-6, the full variable domain is DARVTQTPRHKVTEMGQEVTMRCQPILGHNTVFWYRQTMMQGLELLAYFRNRAPLDDSGMPKDRFSAEMPDATLATLKIQPSEPRDSAVYFCASGSGRGRPLHFGNGTRLTVT.

The V and J genes are TRBV3-1 (or the pseudogene TRBV3-2) and TRBJ1-1; TRBD1 might be the D (6 bases). CDR3 size: 14 residues. Germline-derived CDR1 and CDR2 are LGHDT and YNNKEL (reference sequence). Trimming cost V 3 bases and J 4 bases, with 12 bases left between them. The CDR3 sequence is CASSQLQGLTEAFF. The CDR3, as DNA: TGTGCCAGCAGCCAGTTACAGGGTCTCACTGAAGCTTTCTTT.

The rearrangement joins TRBV30 to TRBJ1-6, with D possibly TRBD1 on 5 matching bases. The germline V and J ends were trimmed by 3 bases and 8 bases, with 17 bases remaining between them. The CDR3 has 15 amino acids. The germline gives CDR1 GTSNPN, CDR2 SVGIG (reference sequence). This CDR3 is CAWSRLLIGDSPLHF. CDR3 sequence (DNA): TGTGCCTGGAGCCGTCTGTTAATAGGGGATTCACCCCTCCACTTT.

The V gene is TRBV5-1, the J gene TRBJ1-5; D unresolved. This CDR3 spans 14 amino acids. V shed 0 bases and J shed 3 bases, with 7 bases lying between them. The germline V gene encodes CDR1 SGHRS and CDR2 YFSETQ. CDR3: CASSLGGDNQPQHF. In DNA, the CDR3 is TGCGCCAGCAGCTTGGGCGGGGACAATCAGCCCCAGCATTTT. The variable domain in full, with the rest retrieved from reference TRBV5-1 and TRBJ1-5, is KAGVTQTPRYLIKTRGQQVTLSCSPISGHRSVSWYQQTPGQGLQFLFEYFSETQRNKGNFPGRFSGRQFSNSRSEMNVSTLELGDSALYLCASSLGGDNQPQHFGDGTRLSIL.

V is TRBV6-5 and J is TRBJ2-2; TRBD1 is a possible D gene (6 bases). The germline CDR1 and CDR2 sequences are MNHEY and SVGAGI. The CDR3 is 15 amino acids. V was trimmed by 6 bases and J by 8 bases, leaving 19 bases between them. The CDR3 here is CASRGLTGIKGELFF. Written as DNA, the CDR3 is TGTGCCAGCAGGGGCCTAACAGGGATCAAGGGGGAGCTGTTTTTT.

The chain is built from TRBV5-4 and TRBJ2-7; D perhaps matches TRBD2 (5 bases). Trimming shortened V by 5 bases and J by 7 bases, and 16 bases separated the two germline ends. CDR3 length: 13 residues. From germline, CDR1 is SGHNT and CDR2 YYREEE (reference sequence). The CDR3 DNA reads as TGTGCCAGCAGGAAGGCTAGCTCTTGGGAGCAGTACTTC. Translated, it gives CASRKASSWEQYF.

This clone came up once. V usage is TRBV10-3 and J usage is TRBJ2-3; TRBD2 matches 14 bases. The CDR3 consists of 18 residues. Losses at the gene ends were 6 bases for V and 2 bases for J; bases not matched to a gene: 10. Germline CDR1 ENHRY, CDR2 SYGVKD. The CDR3 protein is CAIRGQGTSGGHTDTQYF. CDR3 nucleotides: TGTGCCATCAGGGGACAGGGGACTAGCGGGGGCCACACAGATACGCAGTATTTT.

This clone was picked up one time. In DNA, the CDR3 is TGTGCCAGCCACGGCGTATCAGGGGACACTGAAGCTTTCTTT. Translated: CASHGVSGDTEAFF. This chain connects TRBV19 to TRBJ1-1, with a possible D match to TRBD1 (6 bases). In germline, CDR1 is LNHDA, CDR2 SQIVND (reference sequence). V gave up 9 bases and J gave up 3 bases, with 17 bases separating them. The CDR3 consists of 14 residues.

This chain connects TRBV11-1 to TRBJ2-7; D uncertain. This CDR3 has 12 residues. The ends were cut back, 1 base at V and 5 bases at J, with 6 bases in the middle. The germline gives CDR1 SGHAT, CDR2 FQDESV (reference sequence). CDR3 amino acids: CASSLDRDEQYF. In nucleotides, the CDR3 is TGTGCCAGCAGCTTAGATAGAGACGAGCAGTACTTC.

The rearrangement uses TRBV6-5 and TRBJ2-5; no firm D call. CDR1 and CDR2 from the germline V gene are MNHEY and SVGAGI. The CDR3 contains 12 residues. Trimming stripped 5 bases from V and 0 bases from J, with 4 bases between. The CDR3 DNA follows: TGTGCCAGCAGTCTGTACCAAGAGACCCAGTACTTC. Translation gives CASSLYQETQYF.

CDR3 sequence (DNA): TGCGCCAGCAGCTTGGTAGTCGCTAGCGGGAGGGCCCTCAATGAGCAGTTCTTC. It yields the protein CASSLVVASGRALNEQFF. The chain couples TRBV5-1 to TRBJ2-1, with 12 bases lining up with TRBD2. V shed 0 bases and J 6 bases; nucleotides not matched to a gene: 10. In germline, CDR1 is SGHRS, CDR2 YFSETQ. The length of the CDR3 is 18 residues.

This clone was counted once. This CDR3 is CASSPPPGVGKAFF. The CDR3 nucleotides are TGTGCCAGCTCACCACCTCCAGGGGTCGGGAAAGCTTTCTTT. This rearrangement joins TRBV18 to TRBJ1-1; D possibly corresponds to TRBD1 (6 bases). In germline, CDR1 is KGHSH, CDR2 LQKENI. CDR3 length: 14 residues. Trimming took 0 bases from V and 9 from J, leaving 14 bases between them.

This chain connects TRBV6-5 to TRBJ2-4; D unclear. The CDR3 runs 15 residues. V was shortened by 4 bases and J by 0 bases, with 10 bases between the two germline ends. Germline CDR1 and CDR2: MNHEY and SVGAGI. For the CDR3, the DNA is TGTGCCAGCAGTTTAATCCAGTCAGCCAAAAACATTCAGTACTTC. It is translated as CASSLIQSAKNIQYF.

The rearrangement links TRBV6-6 to TRBJ2-1; the match to TRBD2 covers 7 bases. The length of the CDR3 is 15 residues. Germline V CDR1 and CDR2: MNHNY, SVGAGI (reference sequence). The J segment lost 1 base and the V segment lost 6 bases, leaving 6 bases of the junction unmatched. In DNA form, the CDR3 reads TGTGCCAGCAGGGAACGGGAGGAGTCCTACAATGAGCAGTTCTTC. It encodes CASREREESYNEQFF.

Here the CDR3 DNA reads TGTGCCAGCTCAGGGGACAGGGGGTACTACGAGCAGTACTTC. Its translation is CASSGDRGYYEQYF. The chain has TRBV18 and TRBJ2-7; 11 nucleotides line up with TRBD1. In germline, CDR1 is KGHSH, CDR2 LQKENI. V shed 5 bases and J 3 bases; nucleotides not matched to a gene: 3. This CDR3 has 14 residues. Combining the CDR3 with reference TRBV18 and TRBJ2-7 gives the whole variable domain NAGVMQNPRHLVRRRGQEARLRCSPMKGHSHVYWYRQLPEEGLKFMVYLQKENIIDESGMPKERFSAEFPKEGPSILRIQQVVRGDSAAYFCASSGDRGYYEQYFGPGTRLTVT.

The gene calls are TRBV10-3 and TRBJ2-7; possibly TRBD2 for D (5 bases). Germline V CDR1 and CDR2: ENHRY, SYGVKD. Trimming removed 7 bases from V and 3 bases from J, with 10 bases in between. This CDR3 comprises 12 residues. In DNA, the CDR3 is TGTGCCATCAAGGCTAGCAGCTACGAGCAGTACTTC. As protein: CAIKASSYEQYF.

The chain employs TRBV6-5 and TRBJ2-5; 9 bases agree with TRBD1. V lost 7 bases, J lost 6 bases, and 6 bases stayed unmatched. The CDR3 extends over 13 amino acids. CDR1 MNHEY and CDR2 SVGAGI come from the germline V gene. The CDR3 nucleotides are TGTGCCAGCATCCTGGACAGGGGTCAGACCCAGTACTTC. Translating it yields CASILDRGQTQYF.